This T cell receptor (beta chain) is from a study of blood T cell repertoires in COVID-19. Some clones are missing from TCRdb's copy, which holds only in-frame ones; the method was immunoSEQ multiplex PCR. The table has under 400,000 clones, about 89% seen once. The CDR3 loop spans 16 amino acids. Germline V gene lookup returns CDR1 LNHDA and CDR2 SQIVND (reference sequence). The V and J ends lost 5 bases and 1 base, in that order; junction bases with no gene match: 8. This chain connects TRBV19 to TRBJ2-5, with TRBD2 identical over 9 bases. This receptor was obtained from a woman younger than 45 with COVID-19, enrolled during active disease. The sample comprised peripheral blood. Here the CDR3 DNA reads TGTGCCAGTAGTTCGTCCGCTAGCGGGGTCCAAGAGACCCAGTACTTC. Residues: CASSSSASGVQETQYF.